The entry below describes one TCR beta chain. The data originate from a study of blood T cell repertoires in COVID-19. About the research overall: Acute-phase and convalescent COVID-19 samples originated in the United States, Italy and Spain. In each case, the material was cDNA or gDNA derived from T cells, B-cell-depleted T cells, or PBMCs.

Authors' analysis steps: Estimation of nucleated cell counts was performed using reference gene primer amplification. This table comes from immunoSEQ multiplex PCR, and its TCRdb copy is limited to in-frame clones, with some not included. V and J calls plus clone size are reproduced from that table; the DNA served to infer D and trimming. The table has more than 100,000 clones, about nine tenths seen once; the top ten hold around 4.7%. This receptor was identified in a man in his forties with acute or convalescent COVID-19. The sequenced sample consisted of peripheral blood.

The CDR3 nucleotides read TGTGCCAGCAGTGAATTTGGAGCTATGAACACTGAAGCTTTCTTT. This gives the protein CASSEFGAMNTEAFF. The rearrangement joins TRBV6-1 to TRBJ1-1; D gene unclear. The germline V gene has CDR1 MNHNS and CDR2 SASEGT. The CDR3 totals 15 residues. Trimming took off 2 bases at V and 0 bases at J, with 10 bases between the two ends.